What follows are 10 T cell receptor beta chains derived from one specimen sequenced in a study of vaccination effects on CD4 cells after COVID-19. With approximately ten days of culture completed, CD4+ T cells were isolated. Their recognized antigens are unknown. Sequencing used immunoSEQ multiplex PCR; TCRdb keeps in-frame clones, though not all of them. The sample contains about 30,000 clones, about 60% of which appear only once. Material: CD4+ T cells from PBMCs cultured without peptide, obtained before COVID-19 vaccination. Receptors originate from a human donor who received a COVID-19 vaccine.

The V gene is TRBV30, the J gene TRBJ1-1, with D unclear. The CDR3 is 14 amino acids. CDR1 and CDR2 (germline): GTSNPN, SVGIG (reference sequence). The V and J ends lost 1 base and 1 base respectively, with 10 bases between them. The DNA of the CDR3 is TGTGCCTGGAGTGAAGGATGGGCGAACACTGAAGCTTTCTTT. Encoded protein: CAWSEGWANTEAFF.

This clone appeared a few times. The chain links TRBV6-5 to TRBJ2-5, with TRBD2 as a possible D gene (6 bases). In germline, CDR1 is MNHEY, CDR2 SVGAGI. This CDR3 region has 14 residues. V was clipped by 8 bases and J by 7 bases, with 20 bases between them. CDR3 region: CASGGMEGGRTQYF. DNA of the CDR3: TGTGCCAGCGGGGGGATGGAAGGAGGACGGACCCAGTACTTC.

This clone was recorded only once. The chain employs TRBV30 and TRBJ2-7; D not certain. V was trimmed by 4 bases and J by 4 bases, leaving 11 bases between them. Germline V lookup: CDR1 GTSNPN, CDR2 SVGIG (reference sequence). The CDR3 has 12 amino acids. The CDR3 loop is CAWTVGDYEQYF. CDR3 sequence (DNA): TGTGCCTGGACCGTGGGCGATTACGAGCAGTACTTC.

This clone was picked up one time. The chain employs TRBV5-5 and TRBJ1-2, with a tentative D call TRBD1 (5 bases). The V and J ends lost 0 bases and 6 bases respectively, with 15 bases between them. Germline V gene lookup returns CDR1 SGHKS and CDR2 YYEKEE (reference sequence). This CDR3 region has 15 residues. The CDR3 protein is CASSLGFDRGNGYTF. CDR3 DNA: TGTGCCAGCAGCTTGGGGTTTGACAGAGGGAATGGCTACACCTTC.

V and J are TRBV23-1 and TRBJ2-2, with D hard to call. TRBV23-1 is designated an ORF whose function remains uncertain. Trimming cost V 6 bases and J 4 bases, with 18 bases left between them. The CDR3 has 16 amino acids. The CDR3: CASSRRRHPGTGELFF. In DNA, the CDR3 is TGCGCCAGCAGCCGACGGCGCCACCCGGGCACCGGGGAGCTGTTTTTT.

This sequence joins TRBV6-4 and TRBJ1-2; D unresolved. Germline V lookup: CDR1 MRHNA, CDR2 SNTAGT. The CDR3 extends over 15 amino acids. Trimming pared 8 bases from V and 4 bases from J, leaving 20 bases between. CDR3 sequence (DNA): TGTGCCAGCCGCCAATCCCCGGGCGGAGGCTATGGCTACACCTTC. The encoded protein is CASRQSPGGGYGYTF.

The chain combines TRBV11-2 with TRBJ1-4; 7 bases map to TRBD1. The ends lost 1 base at V and 4 bases at J; junction bases unmatched: 6. This CDR3 region has 16 residues. Germline V gives CDR1 SGHAT, CDR2 FQNNGV. CDR3 DNA: TGTGCCAGCAGCTTAGGGCCCGGACAGGATAATGAAAAACTGTTTTTT. It specifies CASSLGPGQDNEKLFF.

The rearrangement uses TRBV7-2 and TRBJ2-5; 12 bases fit TRBD2. Germline V gene lookup returns CDR1 SGHTA and CDR2 FQGNSA. Unmatched junction bases numbered 2, after V lost 4 bases and J lost 5 bases. The CDR3 is 14 amino acids. The CDR3 region has the DNA TGTGCCAGCAGCTCTAGCGGGAGGGGGGAGACCCAGTACTTC. Amino acids: CASSSSGRGETQYF.

The chain is built from TRBV11-2 and TRBJ2-4, with no clear D. Trimming left V 5 bases short and J 2 bases short, with 13 bases between. This CDR3 contains 15 residues. Germline V gene sequence: CDR1 SGHAT, CDR2 FQNNGV. The CDR3 DNA reads as TGTGCCAGCAGCACGACGGTTAGATCCAAAAACATTCAGTACTTC. This translates into CASSTTVRSKNIQYF.

The chain uses TRBV21-1 and TRBJ1-2. TRBV21-1 is reported as a pseudogene. The CDR3 length is 14 residues. CDR3 in amino acids: CASRQPGRFSGYTF. The CDR3, as DNA: TGTGCCAGCCGTCAACCAGGGAGGTTTTCTGGCTACACCTTC.